This TCR beta chain was sequenced during a study of CD8 T cells in ankylosing spondylitis. Germline V gene lookup returns CDR1 MGHRA and CDR2 YSYEKL. J lost 5 bases, V lost 1 base, and 7 bases had no gene match. This CDR3 spans 15 amino acids. TCRdb re-derived calls from the 5' RACE reads in MiXCR, one entry per CDR3 protein. The sample has about 130,000 distinct CDR3 sequences, 7% seen once. Many counts were recorded for this clonotype. The clonotype originates from a male donor with ankylosing spondylitis or in good health (not recorded which). Sample: blood, either unsorted or a sorted T cell fraction (not recorded which). V and J are TRBV4-1 and TRBJ1-2; TRBD1 agrees at 7 bases. Here the CDR3 DNA reads TGCGCCAGCAGCCAAGTTGCAGGGGGGATTTATGGCTACACCTTC. Translation: CASSQVAGGIYGYTF.